This T cell receptor beta chain is drawn from a study of CD8+ T cells in alopecia areata. The CDR3 is made up of 12 amino acids. CDR1 SEHNR and CDR2 FQNEAQ come from the germline V gene (reference sequence). This clone has just a few counts. At one end the junction does not follow the germline gene, possibly because of a read error. RNA extraction was followed by reverse transcription into cDNA, which acted as the sequencing template. The protocol was immunoSEQ multiplex PCR, while the TCRdb copy is restricted to in-frame clones and leaves out a portion. This sample has roughly 170,000 clones; around three fifths occur once, and the top ten carry roughly 15%.

V usage is TRBV7-9 and J usage is TRBJ1-2, with TRBD1 as a possible D gene (6 bases). The receptor was isolated from a human donor with alopecia areata. Sequenced material: CD4+ T cells sorted from blood, taken at week 0. This chain's CDR3 is CASSLAGVGYTF. The CDR3 region has the DNA TGTGCCAGCAGCCTAGCAGGGGTTGGCTACACCTTC. Variable domain in full (rest from reference TRBV7-9 and TRBJ1-2): DTGVSQNPRHKITKRGQNVTFRCDPISEHNRLYWYRQTLGQGPEFLTYFQNEAQLEKSRLLSDRFSAERPKGSFSTLEIQRTEQGDSAMYLCASSLAGVGYTFGSGTRLTVV.